A single sample gave rise to the 11 T cell receptor beta chains below, sequenced in a study of control samples from healthy donors and cancer patients. The data were produced by immunoSEQ multiplex PCR, yet TCRdb's version contains in-frame clones alone and is incomplete. The sample has more than 150,000 clones; 90% to 95% are singletons. Specimen: blood. The receptors here all came from a woman aged 25-40 years in good health.

CDR3 in amino acids: CASSIGVGGGQPQHF. CDR3 sequence (DNA): TGTGCCAGTAGTATTGGTGTCGGGGGAGGTCAGCCCCAGCATTTT. This chain connects TRBV19 to TRBJ1-5; D is perhaps TRBD1 (5 bases). This CDR3 comprises 15 residues. The V end lost 3 bases, the J end lost 6 bases, and 15 bases lay between the germline ends. CDR1 is LNHDA, CDR2 SQIVND, per germline (reference sequence).

The chain recombines TRBV7-2 with TRBJ2-2; D not certain. Deletions cut 6 bases from V and 5 bases from J, with 10 bases between. Germline-derived CDR1 and CDR2 are SGHTA and FQGNSA. CDR3 size: 13 residues. The DNA of the CDR3 is TGTGCCAGCAGTCCCCCTATGACCGGGGAGCTGTTTTTT. It encodes CASSPPMTGELFF.

The gene calls are TRBV9 and TRBJ1-6; D is undetermined. The germline V gene encodes CDR1 SGDLS and CDR2 YYNGEE. The CDR3 covers 15 residues. V was cut by 1 base and J by 6 bases, with 11 bases left in between. The CDR3 DNA is TGTGCCAGCAGCGTACGACCCGAGGGTAATTCACCCCTCCACTTT. This sequence encodes CASSVRPEGNSPLHF.

This clone was detected a few times. This chain joins TRBV28 and TRBJ2-2; D unclear. The V gene lost 4 bases and the J gene lost 1 base, with 4 bases spanning the gap. Germline CDR1 and CDR2: MDHEN and SYDVKM. The CDR3 consists of 13 residues. CDR3 sequence reads: CASSSVNTGELFF. DNA for the CDR3: TGTGCCAGCAGTTCGGTGAACACCGGGGAGCTGTTTTTT.

The CDR3 reads CAWTRGEKLFF. The CDR3 nucleotides are TGTGCCTGGACCAGGGGTGAAAAACTGTTTTTT. This sequence joins TRBV30 and TRBJ1-4; TRBD1 might be the D (6 bases). Looked up from germline, CDR1 is GTSNPN and CDR2 is SVGIG (reference sequence). The CDR3 contains 11 residues. Trimming removed 4 bases from V and 7 bases from J, with 7 bases in between.

This chain links TRBV7-3 with TRBJ2-1; D is perhaps TRBD1 (6 bases). CDR1 SGHTA and CDR2 FQGTGA come from the germline V gene. CDR3 size: 14 residues. V was shortened by 1 base and J by 7 bases, with 11 bases between the two germline ends. CDR3 sequence: CASSLIAGVNEQFF. CDR3 coding DNA: TGTGCCAGCAGCTTAATCGCAGGGGTTAATGAGCAGTTCTTC.

This clone has just a few counts. The gene calls are TRBV19 and TRBJ2-5; no clear D. Germline V lookup: CDR1 LNHDA, CDR2 SQIVND (reference sequence). The CDR3 length is 13 residues. Trimming stripped 7 bases from V and 1 base from J, with 10 bases between. CDR3 sequence reads: CASKVAGQETQYF. CDR3 in DNA: TGTGCCAGTAAGGTGGCCGGCCAAGAGACCCAGTACTTC.

This chain joins TRBV5-5 and TRBJ1-5; 8 bases agree with TRBD1. The CDR3 has 16 residues. Looked up from germline, CDR1 is SGHKS and CDR2 is YYEKEE (reference sequence). The junction had 7 bases not matched to a gene; V was cut back by 5 bases and J by 0 bases. Written as DNA, the CDR3 is TGTGCCAGCAGGAAGGGACAGGACGATAGCAATCAGCCCCAGCATTTT. Translation: CASRKGQDDSNQPQHF.

This clone was counted only a few times. The chain employs TRBV7-8 and TRBJ2-7; 9 nucleotides align to TRBD1. Germline CDR1 is SGHVS and CDR2 is FQNEAQ. V gave up 5 bases and J gave up 3 bases; unmatched junction bases: 11. The CDR3 is made up of 16 amino acids. The CDR3 here is CASSRGQGLTFYEQYF. CDR3 bases: TGTGCCAGCAGCCGAGGACAGGGGCTCACCTTCTACGAGCAGTACTTC.

The chain couples TRBV19 to TRBJ1-5; the D gene is possibly TRBD1 (5 bases). The CDR3 has 15 residues. V lost 4 bases and J 4 bases, leaving 14 bases between the germline ends. Germline lookup yields CDR1 LNHDA and CDR2 SQIVND (reference sequence). The CDR3 protein is CASSRGGIVNQPQHF. CDR3 in DNA: TGTGCCAGTAGTAGGGGCGGGATAGTAAATCAGCCCCAGCATTTT. Full variable domain (remainder filled in from reference TRBV19 and TRBJ1-5): DGGITQSPKYLFRKEGQNVTLSCEQNLNHDAMYWYRQDPGQGLRLIYYSQIVNDFQKGDIAEGYSVSREKKESFPLTVTSAQKNPTAFYLCASSRGGIVNQPQHFGDGTRLSIL.

The DNA of the CDR3 is TGTGCCAGCAGCCGCCAAGCGGGAGAAGGCTCTGGGGCCAACGTCCTGACTTTC. Translating it yields CASSRQAGEGSGANVLTF. The chain has TRBV5-5 and TRBJ2-6; 8 bases line up with TRBD2. The CDR3 contains 18 residues. CDR1 is SGHKS, CDR2 YYEKEE, per germline (reference sequence). V shed 4 bases, J shed 0 bases, and the junction held 9 bases outside the gene matches.